This paragraph covers one T cell receptor beta chain sequence. TCRdb keeps only in-frame clones here, not all; method: immunoSEQ multiplex PCR. The sample records about 380,000 clones, 95% being singletons. The data stem from a study of shared T cell receptors in the human thymus. Input material: thymocytes. The TCR comes from a human donor.

The CDR3 DNA sequence: TGTGCCAGCAGGACCTATAAGGGGGCCTACAATGAGCAGTTCTTC. This gives the protein CASRTYKGAYNEQFF. This chain joins TRBV6-5 and TRBJ2-1; D is perhaps TRBD1 (6 bases). The CDR3 loop spans 15 amino acids. V was cut by 6 bases and J by 2 bases, with 14 bases left in between. The germline CDR1 and CDR2 sequences are MNHEY and SVGAGI.